This TCR beta chain was sequenced in a study of OX40 agonist ivuxolimab in advanced cancers. Sequencing was performed with immunoSEQ multiplex PCR; in TCRdb, only in-frame clones are kept and a portion is missing. Of over 25,000 clones listed, 65% to 85% are singletons. With 5 bases clipped from V and 3 bases from J, the junction kept 7 bases outside the gene matches. Germline CDR1 MDHEN, CDR2 SYDVKM. This CDR3 has 15 amino acids. The clonotype originates from an adult with an advanced solid tumor such as melanoma, head and neck, liver or kidney cancer. This chain links TRBV28 with TRBJ2-1, with 7 nucleotides matching TRBD1. This specimen consisted of CD4+ or CD8+ T cells sorted from blood, obtained in a trial of the OX40 agonist ivuxolimab. CDR3 protein: CASSIPRQGYNEQFF. CDR3 DNA: TGTGCCAGCAGTATCCCGAGACAGGGCTACAATGAGCAGTTCTTC.